The source of this T cell receptor beta chain is a study of T cell repertoires in cytomegalovirus infection. As for the study in general: Evidence of both CMV infection and a matching HLA type came from public TCR beta signatures.

Between the trimmed V and J ends, which lost 0 bases and 0 bases, there was a span of 14 bases. This CDR3 contains 17 residues. CDR1 is SGHRS and CDR2 is YFSETQ in the germline V gene. With respect to this clonotype: Its antigen is still unknown.

Study conclusions and caveats: The ex vivo response was dominated by HLA-C-restricted CMV-specific TCR beta clonotypes.

TCRdb recomputed calls from the reads with MiXCR, one row per CDR3 protein. The data contain approximately 160,000 distinct CDR3 sequences, roughly 18% of them singletons. The sequencing sample was made of CD8+ T cells from PBMCs. This chain links TRBV5-1 with TRBJ2-3; D gene unclear. The sequence was obtained from a human donor in good health (CMV status not recorded). Some clones in this sample may be carry-over from other donors' samples. The CDR3 DNA reads as TGCGCCAGCAGCTTGGATCAGCAGACCTCTAGCACAGATACGCAGTATTTT. It encodes CASSLDQQTSSTDTQYF. The whole variable domain, filled in from reference TRBV5-1 and TRBJ2-3, reads KAGVTQTPRYLIKTRGQQVTLSCSPISGHRSVSWYQQTPGQGLQFLFEYFSETQRNKGNFPGRFSGRQFSNSRSEMNVSTLELGDSALYLCASSLDQQTSSTDTQYFGPGTRLTVL.